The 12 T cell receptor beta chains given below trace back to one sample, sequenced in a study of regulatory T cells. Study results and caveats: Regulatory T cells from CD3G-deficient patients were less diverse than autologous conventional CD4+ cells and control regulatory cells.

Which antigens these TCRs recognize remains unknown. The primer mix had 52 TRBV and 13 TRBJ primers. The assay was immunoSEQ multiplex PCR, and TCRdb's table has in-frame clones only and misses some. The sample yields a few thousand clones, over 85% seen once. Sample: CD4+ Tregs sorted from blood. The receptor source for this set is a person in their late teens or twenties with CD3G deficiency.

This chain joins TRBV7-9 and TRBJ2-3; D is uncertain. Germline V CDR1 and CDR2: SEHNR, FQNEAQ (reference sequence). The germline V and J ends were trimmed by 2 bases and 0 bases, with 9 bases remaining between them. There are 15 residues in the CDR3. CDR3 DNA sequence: TGTGCCAGCAGCTTAAGCCTGACTAGCACAGATACGCAGTATTTT. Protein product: CASSLSLTSTDTQYF. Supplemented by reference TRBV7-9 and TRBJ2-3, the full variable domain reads DTGVSQNPRHKITKRGQNVTFRCDPISEHNRLYWYRQTLGQGPEFLTYFQNEAQLEKSRLLSDRFSAERPKGSFSTLEIQRTEQGDSAMYLCASSLSLTSTDTQYFGPGTRLTVL.

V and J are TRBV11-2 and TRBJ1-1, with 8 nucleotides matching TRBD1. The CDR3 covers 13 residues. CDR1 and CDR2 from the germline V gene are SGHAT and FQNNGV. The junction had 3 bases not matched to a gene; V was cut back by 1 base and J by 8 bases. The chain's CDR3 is CASSLAGGGEAFF. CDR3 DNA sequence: TGTGCCAGCAGCTTAGCAGGGGGCGGAGAAGCTTTCTTT. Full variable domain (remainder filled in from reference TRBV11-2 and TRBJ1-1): EAGVAQSPRYKIIEKRQSVAFWCNPISGHATLYWYQQILGQGPKLLIQFQNNGVVDDSQLPKDRFSAERLKGVDSTLKIQPAKLEDSAVYLCASSLAGGGEAFFGQGTRLTVV.

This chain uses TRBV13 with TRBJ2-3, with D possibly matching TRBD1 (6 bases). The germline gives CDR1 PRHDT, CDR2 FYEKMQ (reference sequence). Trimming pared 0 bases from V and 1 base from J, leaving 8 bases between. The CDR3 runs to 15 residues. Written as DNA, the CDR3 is TGTGCCAGCAGCTTAGGAGGGGGAGGCACAGATACGCAGTATTTT. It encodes CASSLGGGGTDTQYF.

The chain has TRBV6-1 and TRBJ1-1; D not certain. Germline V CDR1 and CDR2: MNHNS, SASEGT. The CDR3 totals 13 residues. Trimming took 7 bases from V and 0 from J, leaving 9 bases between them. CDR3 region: CASKIEVNTEAFF. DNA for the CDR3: TGTGCCAGCAAAATAGAGGTGAACACTGAAGCTTTCTTT.

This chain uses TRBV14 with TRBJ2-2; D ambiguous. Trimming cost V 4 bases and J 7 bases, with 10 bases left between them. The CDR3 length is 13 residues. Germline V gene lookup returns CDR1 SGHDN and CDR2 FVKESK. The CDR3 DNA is TGTGCCAGCAGCCCCCGGAATCTCGGGGAGCTGTTTTTT. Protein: CASSPRNLGELFF.

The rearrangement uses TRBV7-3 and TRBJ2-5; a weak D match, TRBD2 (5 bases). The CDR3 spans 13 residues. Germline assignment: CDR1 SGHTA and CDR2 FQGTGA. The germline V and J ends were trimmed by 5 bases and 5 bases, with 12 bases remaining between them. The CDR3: CASSLNWRETQYF. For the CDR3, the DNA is TGTGCCAGCAGCCTGAACTGGAGGGAGACCCAGTACTTC.

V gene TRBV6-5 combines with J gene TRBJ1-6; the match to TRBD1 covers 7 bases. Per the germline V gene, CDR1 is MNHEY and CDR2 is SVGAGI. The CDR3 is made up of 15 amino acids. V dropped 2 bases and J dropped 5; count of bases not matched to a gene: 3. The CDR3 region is CASSYGTVNNSPLHF. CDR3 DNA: TGTGCCAGCAGTTACGGGACAGTCAATAATTCACCCCTCCACTTT.

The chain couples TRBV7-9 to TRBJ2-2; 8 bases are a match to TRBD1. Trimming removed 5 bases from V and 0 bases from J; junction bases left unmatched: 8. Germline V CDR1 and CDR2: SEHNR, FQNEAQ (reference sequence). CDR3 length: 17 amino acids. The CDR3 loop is CASSPMTGAANTGELFF. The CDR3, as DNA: TGTGCCAGCAGCCCGATGACAGGGGCCGCGAACACCGGGGAGCTGTTTTTT.

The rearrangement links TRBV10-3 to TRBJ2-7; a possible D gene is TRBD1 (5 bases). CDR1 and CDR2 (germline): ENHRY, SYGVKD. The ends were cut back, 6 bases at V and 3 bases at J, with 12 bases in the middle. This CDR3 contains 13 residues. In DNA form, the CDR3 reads TGTGCCATCAGGACTGACAGAAGCTACGAGCAGTACTTC. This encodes CAIRTDRSYEQYF.

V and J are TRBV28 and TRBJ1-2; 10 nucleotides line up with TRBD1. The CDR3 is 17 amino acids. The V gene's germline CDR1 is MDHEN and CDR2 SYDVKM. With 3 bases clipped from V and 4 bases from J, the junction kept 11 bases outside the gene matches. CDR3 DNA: TGTGCCAGCAGTTTTAAGATCCGTGACAGGGGGCTCTATGGCTACACCTTC. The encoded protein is CASSFKIRDRGLYGYTF.

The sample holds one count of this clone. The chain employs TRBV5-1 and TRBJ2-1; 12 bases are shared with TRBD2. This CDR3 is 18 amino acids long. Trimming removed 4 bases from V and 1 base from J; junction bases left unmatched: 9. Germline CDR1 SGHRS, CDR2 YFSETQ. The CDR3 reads CASSRLAGVGLSYNEQFF. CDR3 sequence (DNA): TGCGCCAGCAGCCGACTAGCGGGAGTGGGTCTTTCCTACAATGAGCAGTTCTTC.

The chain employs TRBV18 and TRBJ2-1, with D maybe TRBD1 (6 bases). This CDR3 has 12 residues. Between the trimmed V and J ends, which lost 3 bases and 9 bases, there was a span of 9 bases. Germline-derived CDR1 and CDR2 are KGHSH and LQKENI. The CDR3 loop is CASSPLGAEQFF. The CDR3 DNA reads TGTGCCAGCTCACCTCTGGGGGCTGAGCAGTTCTTC.